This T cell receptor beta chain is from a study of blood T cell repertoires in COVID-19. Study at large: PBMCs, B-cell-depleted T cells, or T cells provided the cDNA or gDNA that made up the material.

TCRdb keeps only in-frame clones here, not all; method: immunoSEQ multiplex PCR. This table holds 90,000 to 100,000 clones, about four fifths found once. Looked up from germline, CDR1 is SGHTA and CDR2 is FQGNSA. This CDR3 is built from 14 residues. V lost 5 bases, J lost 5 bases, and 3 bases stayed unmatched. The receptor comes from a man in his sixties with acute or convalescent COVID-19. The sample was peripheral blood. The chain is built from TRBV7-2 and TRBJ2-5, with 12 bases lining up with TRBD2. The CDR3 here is CASSRTSGVETQYF. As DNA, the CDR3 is TGTGCCAGCAGCCGGACTAGCGGGGTGGAGACCCAGTACTTC.